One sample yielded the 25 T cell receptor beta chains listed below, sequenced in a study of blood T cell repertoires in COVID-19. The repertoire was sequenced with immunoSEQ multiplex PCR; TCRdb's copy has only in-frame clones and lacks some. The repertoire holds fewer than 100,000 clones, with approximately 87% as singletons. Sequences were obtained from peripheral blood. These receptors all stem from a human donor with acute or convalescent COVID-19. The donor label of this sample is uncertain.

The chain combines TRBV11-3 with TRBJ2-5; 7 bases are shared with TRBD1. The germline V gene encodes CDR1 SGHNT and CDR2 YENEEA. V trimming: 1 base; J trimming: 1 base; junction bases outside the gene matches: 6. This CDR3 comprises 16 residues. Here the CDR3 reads CASSLGAAGGQETQYF. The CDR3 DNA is TGTGCCAGCAGCTTAGGAGCGGCAGGGGGCCAAGAGACCCAGTACTTC.

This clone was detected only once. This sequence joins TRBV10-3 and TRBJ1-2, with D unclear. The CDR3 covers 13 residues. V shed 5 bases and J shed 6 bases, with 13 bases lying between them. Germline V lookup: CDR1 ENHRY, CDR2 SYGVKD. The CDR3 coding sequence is TGTGCCATCAGTTCAAACGCCGCGGATGGCTACACCTTC. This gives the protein CAISSNAADGYTF.

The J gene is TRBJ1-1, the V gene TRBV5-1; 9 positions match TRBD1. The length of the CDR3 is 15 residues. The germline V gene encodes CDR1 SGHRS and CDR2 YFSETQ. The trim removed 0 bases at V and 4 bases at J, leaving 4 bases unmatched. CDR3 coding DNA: TGCGCCAGCAGCTTGGTGACAGGGGGTATCACTGAAGCTTTCTTT. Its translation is CASSLVTGGITEAFF.

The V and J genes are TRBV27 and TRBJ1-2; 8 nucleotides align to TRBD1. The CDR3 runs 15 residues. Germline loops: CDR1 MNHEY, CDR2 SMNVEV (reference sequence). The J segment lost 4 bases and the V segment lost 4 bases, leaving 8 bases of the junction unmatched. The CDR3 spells CASSSQGAEGYGYTF. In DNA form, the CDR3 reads TGTGCCAGCAGTTCCCAGGGGGCGGAGGGCTATGGCTACACCTTC.

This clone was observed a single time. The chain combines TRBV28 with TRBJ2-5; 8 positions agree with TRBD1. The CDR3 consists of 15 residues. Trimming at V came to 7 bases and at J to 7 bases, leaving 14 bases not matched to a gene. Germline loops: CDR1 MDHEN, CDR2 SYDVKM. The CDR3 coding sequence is TGTGCCAGCACCGTCGGGACAGGTGGCGTCGGGACCCAGTACTTC. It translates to CASTVGTGGVGTQYF.

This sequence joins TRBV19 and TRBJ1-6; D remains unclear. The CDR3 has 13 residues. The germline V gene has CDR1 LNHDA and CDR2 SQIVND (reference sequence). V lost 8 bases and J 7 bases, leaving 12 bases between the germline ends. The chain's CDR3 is CASAQNGNSPLHF. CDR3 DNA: TGTGCCAGTGCACAGAACGGCAATTCACCCCTCCACTTT.

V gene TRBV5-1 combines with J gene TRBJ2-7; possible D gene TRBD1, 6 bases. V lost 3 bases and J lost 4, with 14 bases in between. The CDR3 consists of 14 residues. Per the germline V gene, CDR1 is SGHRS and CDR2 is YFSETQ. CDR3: CASSSQQGSYEQYF. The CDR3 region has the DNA TGCGCCAGCAGCTCTCAACAGGGTTCTTACGAGCAGTACTTC.

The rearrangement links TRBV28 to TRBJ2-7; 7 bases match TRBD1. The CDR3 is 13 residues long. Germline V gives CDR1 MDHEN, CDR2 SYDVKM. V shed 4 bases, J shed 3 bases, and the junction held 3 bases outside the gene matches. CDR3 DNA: TGTGCCAGCAGTTCGGGACAGAGCTACGAGCAGTACTTC. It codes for CASSSGQSYEQYF.

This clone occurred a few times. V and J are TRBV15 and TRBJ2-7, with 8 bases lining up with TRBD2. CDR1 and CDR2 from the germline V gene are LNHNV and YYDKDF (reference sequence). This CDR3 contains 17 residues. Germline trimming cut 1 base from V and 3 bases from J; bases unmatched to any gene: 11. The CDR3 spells CATSRVLSGDLFYEQYF. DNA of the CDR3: TGTGCCACCAGCAGAGTCCTTAGCGGGGACTTATTCTACGAGCAGTACTTC.

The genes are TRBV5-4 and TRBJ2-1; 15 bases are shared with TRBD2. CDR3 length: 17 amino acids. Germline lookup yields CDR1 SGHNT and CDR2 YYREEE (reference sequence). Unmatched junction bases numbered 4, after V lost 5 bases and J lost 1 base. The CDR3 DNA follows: TGTGCCAGCAGAACCGGGACTAGCGGGGGGTCCTACAATGAGCAGTTCTTC. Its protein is CASRTGTSGGSYNEQFF.

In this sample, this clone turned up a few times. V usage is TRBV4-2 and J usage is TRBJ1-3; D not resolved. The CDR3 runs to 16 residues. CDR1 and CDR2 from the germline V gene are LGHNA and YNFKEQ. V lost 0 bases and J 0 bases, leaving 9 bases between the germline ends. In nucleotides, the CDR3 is TGTGCCAGCAGCCAAGAACCGTACAGCTCTGGAAACACCATATATTTT. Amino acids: CASSQEPYSSGNTIYF.

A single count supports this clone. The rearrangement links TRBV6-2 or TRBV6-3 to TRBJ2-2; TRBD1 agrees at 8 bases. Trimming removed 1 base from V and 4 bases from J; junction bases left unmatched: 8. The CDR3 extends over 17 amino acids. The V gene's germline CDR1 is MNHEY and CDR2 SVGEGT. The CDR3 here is CASSYYPGQGGTGELFF. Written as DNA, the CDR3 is TGTGCCAGCAGTTACTACCCCGGACAGGGAGGCACCGGGGAGCTGTTTTTT.

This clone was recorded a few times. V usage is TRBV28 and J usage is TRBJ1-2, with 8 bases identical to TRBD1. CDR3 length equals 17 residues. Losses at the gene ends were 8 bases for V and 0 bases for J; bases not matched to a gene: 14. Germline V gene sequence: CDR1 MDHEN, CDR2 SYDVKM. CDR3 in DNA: TGTGCCAGCGCGGACAGGGACAAATTCCCTTCTAACTATGGCTACACCTTC. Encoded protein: CASADRDKFPSNYGYTF.

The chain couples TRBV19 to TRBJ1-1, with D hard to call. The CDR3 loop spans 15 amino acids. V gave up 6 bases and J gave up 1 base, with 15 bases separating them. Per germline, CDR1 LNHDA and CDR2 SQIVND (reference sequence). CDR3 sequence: CASSPVSAGNTEAFF. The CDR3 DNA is TGTGCCAGTAGCCCTGTGAGTGCGGGGAACACTGAAGCTTTCTTT.

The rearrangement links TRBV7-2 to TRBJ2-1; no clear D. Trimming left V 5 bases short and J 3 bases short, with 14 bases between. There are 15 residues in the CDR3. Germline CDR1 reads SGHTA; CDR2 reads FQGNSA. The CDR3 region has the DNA TGTGCCAGCAGCCCCTTACGGCTAGGCTACAATGAGCAGTTCTTC. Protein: CASSPLRLGYNEQFF.

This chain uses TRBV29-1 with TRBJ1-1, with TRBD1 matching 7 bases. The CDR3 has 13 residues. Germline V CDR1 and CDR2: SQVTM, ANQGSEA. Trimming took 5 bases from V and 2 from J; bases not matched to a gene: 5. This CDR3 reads CSVSQGSNTEAFF. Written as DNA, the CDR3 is TGCAGCGTTTCACAGGGGTCAAACACTGAAGCTTTCTTT.

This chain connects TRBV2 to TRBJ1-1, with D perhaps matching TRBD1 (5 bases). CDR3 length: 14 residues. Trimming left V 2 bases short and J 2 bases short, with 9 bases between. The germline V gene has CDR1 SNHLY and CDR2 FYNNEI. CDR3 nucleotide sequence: TGTGCCAGCAGTGAAATGACAGTTAACACTGAAGCTTTCTTT. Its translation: CASSEMTVNTEAFF.

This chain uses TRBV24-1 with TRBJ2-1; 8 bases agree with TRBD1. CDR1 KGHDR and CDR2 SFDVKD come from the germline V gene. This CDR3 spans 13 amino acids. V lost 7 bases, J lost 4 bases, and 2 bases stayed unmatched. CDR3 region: CATRGQAYNEQFF. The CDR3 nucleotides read TGTGCCACCAGGGGACAGGCTTACAATGAGCAGTTCTTC.

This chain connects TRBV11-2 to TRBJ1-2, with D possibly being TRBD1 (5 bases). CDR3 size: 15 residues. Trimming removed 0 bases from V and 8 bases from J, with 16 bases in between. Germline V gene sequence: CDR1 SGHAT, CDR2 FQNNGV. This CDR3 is CASSLDWRDSRGYTF. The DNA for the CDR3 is TGTGCCAGCAGCTTAGATTGGAGGGACTCTCGGGGCTACACCTTC.

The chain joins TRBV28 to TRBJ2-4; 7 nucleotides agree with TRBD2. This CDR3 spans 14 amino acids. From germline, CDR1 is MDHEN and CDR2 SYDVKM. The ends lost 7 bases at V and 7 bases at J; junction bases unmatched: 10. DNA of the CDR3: TGTGCCAGCAAAAACGGGGCGGGGGTGAACATTCAGTACTTC. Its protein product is CASKNGAGVNIQYF.

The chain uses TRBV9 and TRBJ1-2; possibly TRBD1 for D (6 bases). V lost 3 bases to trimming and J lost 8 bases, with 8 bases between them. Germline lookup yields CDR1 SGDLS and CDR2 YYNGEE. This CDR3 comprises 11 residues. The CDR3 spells CASSAGVGYTF. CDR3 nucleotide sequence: TGTGCCAGCAGCGCAGGGGTAGGCTACACCTTC.

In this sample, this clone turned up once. In DNA form, the CDR3 reads TGTGCCAGCAGTTTACCGGCAGGGGCCGGGATGAACTATGGCTACACCTTC. It translates to CASSLPAGAGMNYGYTF. The V call is TRBV28, the J call TRBJ1-2, with a possible D match to TRBD1 (6 bases). V lost 2 bases to trimming and J lost 2 bases, with 18 bases between them. The CDR3 extends over 17 amino acids. Germline lookup yields CDR1 MDHEN and CDR2 SYDVKM.

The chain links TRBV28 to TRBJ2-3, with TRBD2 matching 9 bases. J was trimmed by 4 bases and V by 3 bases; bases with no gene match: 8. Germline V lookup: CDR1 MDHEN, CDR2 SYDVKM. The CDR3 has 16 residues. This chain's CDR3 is CASSLQGLAKSDTQYF. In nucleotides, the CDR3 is TGTGCCAGCAGTTTGCAGGGACTAGCTAAGTCAGATACGCAGTATTTT.

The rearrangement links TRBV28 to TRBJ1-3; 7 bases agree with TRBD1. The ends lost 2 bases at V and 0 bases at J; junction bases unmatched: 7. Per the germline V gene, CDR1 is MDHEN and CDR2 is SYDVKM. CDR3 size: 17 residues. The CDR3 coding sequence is TGTGCCAGCAGTTTAAACAGGGGCCCACTCTCTGGAAACACCATATATTTT. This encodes CASSLNRGPLSGNTIYF.

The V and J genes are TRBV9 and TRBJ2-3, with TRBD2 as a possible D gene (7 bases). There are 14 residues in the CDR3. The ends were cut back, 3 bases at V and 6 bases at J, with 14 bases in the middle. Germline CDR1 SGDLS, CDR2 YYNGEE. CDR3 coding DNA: TGTGCCAGCAGCGGGCGGGGGCGAGGGGATACGCAGTATTTT. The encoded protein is CASSGRGRGDTQYF.